This T cell receptor beta chain was sequenced in a study of cytomegalovirus exposure and HLA in healthy donors (dated by TCRdb to about 2017). Background on the whole study: In an earlier analysis of about 560 of the donors, under 300 Gb of sequence data and roughly 100 million unique TCR beta sequences from roughly 190 million T cells were reported. An early release that covered fewer than 750 HLA-typed donors contained approximately 300 gigabases of sequencing data and tens of millions of unique TCR sequences. Of the roughly 390 genotyped donors, 70% to 90% were placed in the genetic ancestry cluster associated with self-reported Caucasian donors. The study was designed to test whether signatures of past pathogen exposure could be identified by cataloging public T cell receptors. Using immunosequencing, the study profiled T cell repertoires from around 680 subjects and related those repertoires to cytomegalovirus serostatus. In addition to the first cohort of 666 subjects, a separate validation cohort of 120 different subjects was used. High-throughput TCR immunosequencing, statistical association of individual TCRs with disease status, and machine learning were combined to predict cytomegalovirus infection status. A later analysis re-analyzed previously published TCR beta repertoires from several hundred donors and added high-resolution HLA genotyping to study TCR occurrence patterns. Rather than drawing on any new phenotypic data, the later analysis identified candidate immune exposures from TCR beta sequences and the way those sequences occurred across donors. An earlier analysis of around 640 of the donors used high-throughput TCR beta sequencing to judge whether each TCR beta V gene segment behaved as functional or pseudogenic. Donor age, sex, ethnicity and CMV serostatus were collected together with the repertoire data. In a later genetic analysis, genome-wide SNP genotypes for about three fifths of the roughly 670 donors were used, and that subset was treated as a discovery cohort. Every discovery cohort repertoire had been produced on one sequencing platform. Class I and class II HLA loci were covered by the typing at four-digit resolution. Typing coverage varied by locus: about 629-630 donors for A, B, C, DRB1 and DQB1; more than 500 for DQA1; more than 600 for DPA1; 400 to 480 for DPB1. Four to six DR-DQ haplotypes were handled as single units for association and clustering, since linkage in the cohort was strong. On average, roughly 200,000 unique TCR beta nucleotide sequences were sequenced per donor among a few hundred genotyped donors of the cohort, with approximately 18% of those sequences being non-productive. Points the paper makes about the study in general: Sequencing depth was assumed to be roughly uniform across donors in the presence/absence analyses, though that assumption may not hold. Roughly 15 rarely observed V segments, including chromosome 9 orphons, were excluded from the earlier analysis of just under 600 of the donors because counts were too low. In a later analysis, the rate of TCR association differed among HLA loci, with DRB1 alleles having the most associated TCRs and HLA-C alleles having the fewest. Broadly in line with IMGT annotations, most TCR beta V segments showed up in productive rearrangements about 87% or about 30% of the time in an earlier analysis of several hundred of the donors. Several of the top co-occurrence clusters appeared to be linked to parvovirus B19, influenza, CMV and Epstein-Barr virus, according to a later analysis. Some IMGT-functional V segments, including TRBV6-2 and TRBV6-3, could not be distinguished by the 87-base-pair reads and were therefore excluded. A later analysis found that most CMV-associated TCR beta chains appeared HLA-restricted, with HLA associations seemingly driven largely by CMV exposure. It was suggested by the authors that the approach could potentially be generalized to other disease states and immunological phenotypes. In the study, 150 to 200 TCR beta chains were listed as associated with cytomegalovirus. Compared with equally common non-associated chains, HLA-associated TCR beta chains in a later analysis were more clonally expanded and had lower generation probabilities. In vitro tests confirmed that a few of the cytomegalovirus-associated TCR beta chains recognize cytomegalovirus antigens. Specific HLA alleles were associated with over 15,000 TCR beta sequences at a false discovery rate of 0.05 in a later analysis. HLA typing was unavailable for some donors at each locus, so association tests used only the typed subset. Most TCR sequences were seen in very few donors, while some public TCRs were found in many individuals. An association between a missense DCLRE1C variant and V-gene and J-gene trimming of TCR beta chains was found in a later genetic analysis and replicated in an independent cohort. When HLA alleles, especially DR and DQ, strongly co-occurred, attributing TCR associations to individual alleles was difficult. A cluster of highly shared sequence variants was judged likely to represent a technical artifact of the sequencing pipeline. Immune exposure information for the cohort was limited to CMV serostatus. Correlated functional status among segregating V segments might reflect linkage disequilibrium, but an unknown experimental factor could not be ruled out. Cytomegalovirus status was reported to be diagnosed by the classifier with high specificity and sensitivity in both the original and validation cohorts. This cohort had only TCR beta chains sequenced, and the lack of alpha or paired-chain data limited which features could be detected. A further reported finding was that TCR beta sequences accurately predicted the HLA-A and HLA-B alleles for most subjects in the first cohort. A later genetic analysis reported fewer N-insertions in productive TCRs among donors in an Asian-associated ancestry cluster than the roughly 700-donor mean.

V and J are trimmed by 0 bases and 6 bases, and the gene matches miss 2 bases of the junction. The CDR3, cysteine through phenylalanine, is 15 amino acids long. Just the 45-base CDR3 DNA is kept, in frame starting at base 1. In the germline V gene, CDR1 corresponds to SGHRS and CDR2 to YFSETQ. The library relied on the immunoSEQ multiplex PCR assay. For the multiplex PCR, a mixture combining 60 forward primers for TCR Vbeta segments and 13 reverse primers for TCR Jbeta segments was used. The CDR3 region of rearranged TCR beta genes was amplified from genomic DNA by a multiplex PCR assay. Amplified TCR beta libraries were sequenced as 87-base-pair reads on the Illumina HiSeq System. In the original analysis: A later analysis tallied 75 million to 95 million unique TCR beta chains across the approximately 670 repertoires, and about 10 million of those chains were shared by two or more donors. Raw reads were error-corrected and collapsed into unique sequences by a nearest-neighbor algorithm in which closely related sequences were merged to remove PCR and sequencing errors. CDR3 sequences were aligned to IMGT reference sequences to assign V, D and J gene segments. For a sequence to be retained, a match of at least six nucleotides to both a V gene segment and a J gene segment was required. Rearrangements were classified as productive when the CDR3 lacked stop codons and remained in frame with V and J, and all other rearrangements were classified as non-productive. Following IMGT convention, CDR3 was defined as the stretch from the second conserved V-encoded cysteine up to the conserved J-encoded phenylalanine. In an earlier analysis of just under 600 of the donors, sequences lacking an unambiguous match to a single V gene segment were excluded. In an earlier analysis of a few hundred of the donors, V segments were called functional above 56.7% productive rearrangements and were called segregating when the between-donor standard deviation exceeded 5%. A statistical classification framework was built to diagnose cytomegalovirus status from the catalog of TCR beta chain sequences. In a later analysis, TCR nucleotide sequences were compared against IMGT/GENE-DB human TR gene sequences so that V and J genes could be assigned. In a later analysis, CDR3 sequences and most-parsimonious VDJ recombination scenarios were assigned using the TCRdist pipeline. In a later analysis, every TCR beta chain was defined by the combination of its CDR3 amino acid sequence and its V-gene family, and reads without a unique V-gene family were dropped. To address suspected cross-contamination and a sequencing artifact, a later analysis removed around 600 highly shared, low-generation-probability nucleotide sequences. In a later analysis, a clonal expansion index was calculated for each public chain from normalized within-repertoire ranks of inferred template counts. In a later analysis, generation probabilities were computed using a VDJ recombination model fitted to out-of-frame rearrangements, and the results were checked against IGoR. In a later analysis, hypergeometric tests were used to score TCR-TCR, TCR-HLA and TCR-CMV co-occurrence, with a repertoire-size bias correction applied to TCR pairs. A later analysis estimated false discovery rates by permuting HLA or CMV assignments 20 times. In a later analysis, co-occurring TCRs were grouped with DBSCAN, and TCRdist sequence similarity was added when clustering was performed within HLA-allele-positive subsets. For co-occurrence clustering, repertoires with fewer than 30,000 or more than 120,000 public chains were excluded, along with five repertoires with anomalous nucleotide sharing. Imported from immuneACCESS, the table was reduced by TCRdb to in-frame sequences with V and J called. These copies leave out some clones; in studies compared against another copy, an unresolved V gene accounts for under half, and the cause of the remainder is not known. V, J and clone size reflect that table, while D and trimming were determined from the DNA. Across this sample there are roughly 130,000 clones, with over 60% seen only once. Just over 1% of the sample is taken by the ten largest.

In total, approximately 690 healthy bone marrow donors made up the cohort. Cohort members were all nominally healthy when sampled, although unrecorded immune exposures were likely present. CMV serostatus was positive for around 310 and negative for about half of the 666 cohort members, and was not recorded for this donor. A peripheral blood sample was collected from each donor, and TCR beta sequencing was performed on peripheral blood mononuclear cells. Genomic DNA was extracted from the blood cell samples with the Qiagen DNeasy Blood Extraction Kit. A note on this clone: This receptor's antigen is unknown. No base quality information exists; no much larger clone differs at one position.

The source material was PBMCs. The source is a human donor in good health. In this chain, TRBV5-1 is recombined with TRBJ2-3, and 12 bases in between align with TRBD2. The DNA sequence reads TGCGCCAGCAGCTTGGTGGGGACTAGCGGGGATACGCAGTATTTT. This gives the protein CASSLVGTSGDTQYF.